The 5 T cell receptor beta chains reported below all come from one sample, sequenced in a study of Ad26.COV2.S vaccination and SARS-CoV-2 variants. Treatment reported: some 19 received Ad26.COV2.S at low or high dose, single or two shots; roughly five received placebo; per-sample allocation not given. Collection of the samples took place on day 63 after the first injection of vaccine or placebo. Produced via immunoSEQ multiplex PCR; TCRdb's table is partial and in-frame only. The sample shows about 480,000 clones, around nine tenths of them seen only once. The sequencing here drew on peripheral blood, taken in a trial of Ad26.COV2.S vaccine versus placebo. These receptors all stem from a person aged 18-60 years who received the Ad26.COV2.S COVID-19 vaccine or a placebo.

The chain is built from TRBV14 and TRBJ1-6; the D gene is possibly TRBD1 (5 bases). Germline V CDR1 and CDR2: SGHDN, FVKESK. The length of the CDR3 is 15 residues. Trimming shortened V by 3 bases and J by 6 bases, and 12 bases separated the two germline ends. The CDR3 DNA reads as TGTGCCAGCAGCCACAGGGATCTGAGTAATTCACCCCTCCACTTT. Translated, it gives CASSHRDLSNSPLHF.

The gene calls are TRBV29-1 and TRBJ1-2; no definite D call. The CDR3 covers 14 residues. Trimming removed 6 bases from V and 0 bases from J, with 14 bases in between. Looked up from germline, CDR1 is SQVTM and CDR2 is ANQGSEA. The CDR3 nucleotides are TGCAGCGTGACCAAACACCAATCTAACTATGGCTACACCTTC. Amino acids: CSVTKHQSNYGYTF.

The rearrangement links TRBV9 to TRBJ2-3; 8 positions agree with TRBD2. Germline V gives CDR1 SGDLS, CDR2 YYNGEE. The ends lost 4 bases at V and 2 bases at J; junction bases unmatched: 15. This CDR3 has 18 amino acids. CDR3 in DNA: TGTGCCAGCAGCCCAGAGGCTGGGCTAGCGGGTTTCACAGATACGCAGTATTTT. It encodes CASSPEAGLAGFTDTQYF.

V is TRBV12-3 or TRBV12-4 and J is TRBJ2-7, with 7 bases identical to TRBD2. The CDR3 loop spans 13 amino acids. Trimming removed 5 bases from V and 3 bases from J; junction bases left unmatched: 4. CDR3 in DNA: TGTGCCAGCAGTGAGCGGGGATACTACGAGCAGTACTTC. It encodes CASSERGYYEQYF.

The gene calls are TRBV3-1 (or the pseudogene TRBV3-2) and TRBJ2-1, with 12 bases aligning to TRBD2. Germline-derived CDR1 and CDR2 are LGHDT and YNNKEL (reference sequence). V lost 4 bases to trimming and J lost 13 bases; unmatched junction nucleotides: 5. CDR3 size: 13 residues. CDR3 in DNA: TGTGCCAGCAGCCCTCGGACTAGCGGGAACCAGTTCTTC. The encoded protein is CASSPRTSGNQFF.